Below, 16 T cell receptor beta chains from the same sample are listed, as sequenced in a study of T cell responses to AZD1222 COVID-19 vaccine (dated by TCRdb to the early 2020s). The protocol used for the library was the immunoSEQ multiplex PCR assay. The table was pulled from immuneACCESS by TCRdb, which kept in-frame rearrangements only. Such tables lose some clones; where checked, under half of the loss comes from unresolved V genes, and the rest has no known cause. This sample is represented by about 72,000 clones; roughly 84% of them were singletons. Together, the top ten hold more than 20% of the sample. The time point label for this specimen denotes: baseline before first vaccination. The material was peripheral blood, obtained on day 0 of AZD1222 vaccination. The receptors come from an adult in good health.

The chain has TRBV2 and TRBJ2-1; D is unclear. CDR3 size: 14 residues. Germline assignment: CDR1 SNHLY and CDR2 FYNNEI. Trimming pared 1 base from V and 4 bases from J, leaving 8 bases between. The CDR3 region has the DNA TGTGCCAGCAGTGAAGGTGCCACTTACAATGAGCAGTTCTTC. Translating gives CASSEGATYNEQFF.

The rearrangement links TRBV30 to TRBJ1-6; the D gene is possibly TRBD1 (5 bases). V was trimmed by 0 bases and J by 14 bases, leaving 11 bases between them. Germline V CDR1 and CDR2: GTSNPN, SVGIG (reference sequence). The length of the CDR3 is 12 residues. The CDR3 reads CAWSVRGDTLHF. CDR3 DNA sequence: TGTGCCTGGAGTGTTCGGGGCGACACCCTCCACTTT.

The rearrangement uses TRBV5-4 and TRBJ1-1, with TRBD1 as a possible D gene (5 bases). Per the germline V gene, CDR1 is SGHNT and CDR2 is YYREEE (reference sequence). Trimming removed 1 base from V and 1 base from J, with 11 bases in between. This CDR3 contains 15 residues. For the CDR3, the DNA is TGTGCCAGCAGCTTGTCCAGGGCTCAGAACACTGAAGCTTTCTTT. Its protein is CASSLSRAQNTEAFF.

The CDR3 loop is CASSQGTGPHNEQFF. The CDR3 DNA sequence: TGTGCCAGCAGCCAAGGGACAGGGCCCCACAATGAGCAGTTCTTC. This chain uses TRBV3-1 (or the pseudogene TRBV3-2) with TRBJ2-1; TRBD1 agrees at 8 bases. Germline CDR1 LGHDT, CDR2 YNNKEL (reference sequence). The V segment lost 1 base and the J segment 5 bases; nucleotides outside the gene matches: 4. This CDR3 region has 15 residues.

The CDR3 region has the DNA TGTGCCAGCAGCCAGACTAGCGGGGGGGCCGGGAACACCGGGGAGCTGTTTTTT. Its protein is CASSQTSGGAGNTGELFF. The chain has TRBV7-6 and TRBJ2-2; TRBD2 agrees at 14 bases. From germline, CDR1 is SGHVS and CDR2 FNYEAQ. This CDR3 has 18 residues. V trimming: 5 bases; J trimming: 1 base; junction bases outside the gene matches: 6.

This chain links TRBV28 with TRBJ1-3; TRBD1 is a possible D gene (5 bases). The germline V gene encodes CDR1 MDHEN and CDR2 SYDVKM. Trimming pared 5 bases from V and 3 bases from J, leaving 20 bases between. The CDR3 spans 17 residues. The CDR3 loop is CASSPIRQGIYGNTIYF. CDR3 DNA sequence: TGTGCCAGCAGTCCCATCCGGCAGGGTATATATGGAAACACCATATATTTT.

The rearrangement joins TRBV6-9 to TRBJ1-2, with no clear D. CDR1 and CDR2 from the germline V gene are MNHGY and SVAAGI. Trimming pared 3 bases from V and 5 bases from J, leaving 7 bases between. CDR3 size: 12 residues. CDR3 loop: CASSYADYGYTF. The DNA of the CDR3 is TGTGCCAGCAGTTACGCGGATTATGGCTACACCTTC.

V usage is TRBV20-1 and J usage is TRBJ2-3; D call uncertain. CDR3 length equals 10 residues. The germline CDR1 and CDR2 sequences are DFQATT and SNEGSKA (reference sequence). Trimming cost V 3 bases and J 5 bases, with 3 bases left between them. CDR3 residues: CSASKDTQYF. CDR3 bases: TGCAGTGCTAGTAAAGATACGCAGTATTTT.

This clone was seen just once. This chain connects TRBV19 to TRBJ2-2; the match to TRBD1 covers 8 bases. V gave up 3 bases and J gave up 4 bases; unmatched junction bases: 7. CDR1 LNHDA and CDR2 SQIVND come from the germline V gene (reference sequence). The CDR3 is 16 amino acids. CDR3 sequence reads: CASSIAYRGATGELFF. The CDR3 DNA sequence: TGTGCCAGTAGTATTGCGTACAGGGGGGCCACCGGGGAGCTGTTTTTT.

There are a few counts of this clone. This specimen includes other DNA sequences encoding the same CDR3. The chain uses TRBV30 and TRBJ2-7, with a tentative D call TRBD1 (5 bases). Germline CDR1 GTSNPN, CDR2 SVGIG (reference sequence). This CDR3 has 12 residues. Between the trimmed V and J ends, which lost 5 bases and 3 bases, there was a span of 11 bases. CDR3 in amino acids: CAWGTGNYEQYF. The CDR3 DNA sequence: TGTGCCTGGGGAACAGGAAACTACGAGCAGTACTTC.

In this sample, this clone turned up once. The chain uses TRBV6-4 and TRBJ2-1; 10 nucleotides agree with TRBD1. V trimming: 7 bases; J trimming: 4 bases; junction bases outside the gene matches: 4. CDR3 length: 14 residues. From germline, CDR1 is MRHNA and CDR2 SNTAGT. The CDR3 loop is CASKADRGYNEQFF. The CDR3 coding sequence is TGTGCCAGCAAGGCGGACAGGGGGTACAATGAGCAGTTCTTC.

This sequence joins TRBV7-3 and TRBJ1-1; TRBD1 agrees at 11 bases. This CDR3 has 13 amino acids. Trimming cost V 5 bases and J 11 bases; bases outside gene matches: 7. The V gene's germline CDR1 is SGHTA and CDR2 FQGTGA. The CDR3 bases are TGTGCCAGCAGCCTCCTGGGACAGGGGGTGGCTTTCTTT. It codes for CASSLLGQGVAFF.

The chain has TRBV7-2 and TRBJ1-2; 8 nucleotides align to TRBD1. The CDR3 loop spans 14 amino acids. Per germline, CDR1 SGHTA and CDR2 FQGNSA. The V gene end was trimmed by 3 bases and the J gene end by 2 bases; junction bases not matched to a gene: 2. CDR3 loop: CASSFGQGNYGYTF. CDR3 nucleotides: TGTGCCAGCAGCTTTGGACAGGGCAACTATGGCTACACCTTC.

This clone was detected only a few times. V and J are TRBV6-5 and TRBJ2-2, with D perhaps TRBD1 or TRBD2 (6 bases each). The CDR3 consists of 14 residues. CDR1 and CDR2 (germline): MNHEY, SVGAGI. Trimming removed 6 bases from V and 3 bases from J, with 11 bases in between. In DNA form, the CDR3 reads TGTGCCAGCAGGTGGGGGGCCGACACCGGGGAGCTGTTTTTT. This translates into CASRWGADTGELFF.

The chain recombines TRBV11-1 with TRBJ1-1, with 10 bases aligning to TRBD1. V lost 5 bases to trimming and J lost 5 bases; unmatched junction nucleotides: 11. This CDR3 has 16 amino acids. Germline V lookup: CDR1 SGHAT, CDR2 FQDESV (reference sequence). This chain's CDR3 is CASSDYRQGAWTEAFF. The CDR3 DNA follows: TGTGCCAGCAGCGACTACCGACAGGGGGCGTGGACTGAAGCTTTCTTT.

The chain carries TRBV6-4 and TRBJ1-1, with no clear D. CDR1 and CDR2 (germline): MRHNA, SNTAGT. V was pared by 0 bases and J by 7 bases, with 9 bases between. This CDR3 contains 13 residues. CDR3 DNA sequence: TGTGCCAGCAGTGACTCGAGTTGGGGTGAAGCTTTCTTT. It translates to CASSDSSWGEAFF.